The 14 T cell receptor beta chains below all came from one sample that was sequenced in a study of T cells in Graves' hyperthyroidism and ophthalmopathy. What was amplified from RNA transcripts were TCR beta CDR3 regions. A first-round RT-PCR of the TCR CDR3 used the HTBI primer set. TCRdb recomputed calls from the multiplex PCR reads with MiXCR, one row per CDR3 protein. The table includes over 450,000 distinct CDR3 sequences, about a sixth detected once. The source material was blood. Receptors were obtained from a woman aged 18-35 years with Graves' ophthalmopathy.

This chain uses TRBV9 with TRBJ2-7, with 9 bases fitting TRBD1. J lost 3 bases, V lost 4 bases, and 5 bases had no gene match. Germline CDR1 and CDR2: SGDLS and YYNGEE. This CDR3 has 14 amino acids. CDR3 bases: TGTGCCAGCAGCCCCGGGACAGGGAACTACGAGCAGTACTTC. Translation: CASSPGTGNYEQYF.

V gene TRBV20-1 combines with J gene TRBJ1-3, with 11 bases matching TRBD1. The CDR3 runs 14 residues. Germline CDR1 reads DFQATT; CDR2 reads SNEGSKA (reference sequence). V gave up 6 bases and J gave up 6 bases; unmatched junction bases: 7. The chain's CDR3 is CSAQPGQGVNTIYF. CDR3 nucleotide sequence: TGCAGTGCCCAGCCGGGACAGGGGGTAAACACCATATATTTT.

The chain is built from TRBV7-2 and TRBJ1-6; a possible D gene is TRBD1 (5 bases). The CDR3 contains 13 residues. V lost 3 bases and J lost 7, with 7 bases in between. Germline CDR1 reads SGHTA; CDR2 reads FQGNSA. CDR3 DNA sequence: TGTGCCAGCAGCTTTGGGGGAAATTCACCCCTCCACTTT. Its protein is CASSFGGNSPLHF.

At least ten counts were recorded for this clonotype. The CDR3 coding sequence is TGTGCCAGCAGTTTCAACGCGGACCAGAACACTGAAGCTTTCTTT. This gives the protein CASSFNADQNTEAFF. The chain combines TRBV12-3 or TRBV12-4 with TRBJ1-1; D gene unclear. CDR3 size: 15 residues. V gave up 3 bases and J gave up 1 base, with 12 bases separating them.

V is TRBV30 and J is TRBJ1-2, with a tentative D call TRBD1 (5 bases). From germline, CDR1 is GTSNPN and CDR2 SVGIG (reference sequence). CDR3 length: 16 amino acids. The V and J ends lost 0 bases and 8 bases respectively, with 22 bases between them. The CDR3 bases are TGTGCCTGGAGTGTAAGGTGGGACGTGACGATTGGAGGCTACACCTTC. Translation: CAWSVRWDVTIGGYTF.

The sample holds a few counts of this clonotype. This chain joins TRBV28 and TRBJ1-5; no firm D call. Germline-derived CDR1 and CDR2 are MDHEN and SYDVKM. The CDR3 has 15 residues. Trimming took 3 bases from V and 2 from J, leaving 11 bases between them. The CDR3 loop is CASSFLGIRNQPQHF. Written as DNA, the CDR3 is TGTGCCAGCAGTTTCCTCGGGATCCGCAATCAGCCCCAGCATTTT.

V usage is TRBV12-3 or TRBV12-4 and J usage is TRBJ2-1; the D is unclear. The CDR3 spans 14 residues. Trimming removed 5 bases at V and 0 bases at J, with 8 bases between. The CDR3 region is CASSVHSSYNEQFF. CDR3 DNA sequence: TGTGCCAGCAGTGTACACAGCTCCTACAATGAGCAGTTCTTC.

The chain uses TRBV4-1 and TRBJ2-3; tentatively, D is TRBD1 (5 bases). The CDR3 is 19 amino acids. Trimming removed 1 base from V and 4 bases from J, with 24 bases in between. CDR1 MGHRA and CDR2 YSYEKL come from the germline V gene. CDR3 residues: CASSQGDGRRIRQSDTQYF. In nucleotides, the CDR3 is TGCGCCAGCAGCCAAGGGGATGGACGGCGGATTCGACAGTCAGATACGCAGTATTTT.

This clonotype was recorded at least ten times. The rearrangement uses TRBV2 and TRBJ1-2, with D perhaps matching TRBD1 (5 bases). The germline gives CDR1 SNHLY, CDR2 FYNNEI. This CDR3 has 15 amino acids. Trimming left V 7 bases short and J 2 bases short, with 17 bases between. The DNA for the CDR3 is TGTGCCAGCATGAGGGTCTTTGACAGCAACTATGGCTACACCTTC. It yields the protein CASMRVFDSNYGYTF.

This clonotype was detected many times. The V call is TRBV3-1, the J call TRBJ2-3; 10 bases map to TRBD2. This CDR3 is built from 16 residues. Germline assignment: CDR1 LGHDT and CDR2 YNNKEL (reference sequence). Losses at the gene ends were 3 bases for V and 2 bases for J; bases not matched to a gene: 5. CDR3 loop: CASSHNSGRTTDTQYF. CDR3 DNA: TGTGCCAGCAGCCACAATAGCGGGAGGACCACAGATACGCAGTATTTT.

This clonotype was seen ten or more times. The V gene is TRBV20-1, the J gene TRBJ2-7, with TRBD1 identical over 9 bases. CDR1 DFQATT and CDR2 SNEGSKA come from the germline V gene (reference sequence). V shed 0 bases and J 3 bases; nucleotides not matched to a gene: 12. This CDR3 has 17 amino acids. CDR3 in amino acids: CSARDSPGTGLNYEQYF. The CDR3 DNA reads as TGCAGTGCTAGAGATTCCCCGGGGACAGGGCTGAACTACGAGCAGTACTTC.

The V call is TRBV6-1, the J call TRBJ2-5, with unresolved D. CDR1 is MNHNS and CDR2 is SASEGT in the germline V gene. CDR3 length: 14 amino acids. V was trimmed by 5 bases and J by 5 bases, leaving 15 bases between them. The CDR3 spells CASSPIPDGETQYF. The CDR3 bases are TGTGCCAGCAGTCCCATCCCTGATGGCGAGACCCAGTACTTC.

This CDR3 reads CASRLVQRNLNYGYTF. The CDR3 DNA sequence: TGTGCCAGCAGGCTCGTACAGAGAAACTTAAACTATGGCTACACCTTC. This chain links TRBV6-1 with TRBJ1-2; the D is unclear. CDR3 length: 16 amino acids. V dropped 6 bases and J dropped 2 bases, with 19 bases sitting between them. From germline, CDR1 is MNHNS and CDR2 SASEGT.

This clonotype was detected ten times or more. The rearrangement joins TRBV3-1 to TRBJ2-1; 8 bases are shared with TRBD2. The CDR3 is 14 residues long. Trimming took 6 bases from V and 5 from J; bases not matched to a gene: 6. Germline CDR1 reads LGHDT; CDR2 reads YNNKEL (reference sequence). The CDR3 region is CASRPTSAHNEQFF. The CDR3 bases are TGTGCCAGCAGACCGACTAGCGCCCACAATGAGCAGTTCTTC.